This T cell receptor beta chain appears in the sequencing data of a study of metastatic and nonmetastatic thyroid tumors. Overall study: Comparative analysis of repertoires was undertaken across blood and tumor or nodule tissue obtained from malignant and benign thyroid patients. Study-wide points: When malignant thyroid tumors were compared with benign nodules, TCR beta diversity was reportedly significantly higher in the malignant tumors. This held in both blood and tumor samples.

Germline CDR1 MNHNS, CDR2 SASEGT. V lost 7 bases, J lost 4 bases, and 5 bases stayed unmatched. The CDR3 spans 15 residues. Until they underwent thyroid surgery, no patient had received any treatment. Turning to this clone: As yet, its antigen is unknown.

In the study's own analysis: A papillary thyroid cancer distant-metastasis classifier was built from CDR3 differences across clinicopathological groups. TCRdb re-called clones via MiXCR from the PCR reads. The V and J calls were determined by TCRdb, not by the authors. The sample consists of about 19,000 clones, 20% to 30% of them appearing once. This chain links TRBV6-1 with TRBJ2-1; 12 bases line up with TRBD2. The source is a male donor with papillary thyroid cancer or a benign thyroid nodule (not recorded which). Some clones in this sample may be carry-over from other donors' samples. Sequencing was performed on blood. The CDR3 is CASIPTSGRYNEQFF. The DNA of the CDR3 is TGTGCCAGCATACCGACTAGCGGGAGATACAATGAGCAGTTCTTC.